Included here is one T cell receptor beta chain sequence, with context. Per the original data handling: Amplifying reference gene primers gave estimates of nucleated cell counts. Using immunoSEQ multiplex PCR, the repertoire was profiled, and TCRdb retains in-frame clones only, with some absent. Clonal size and the V and J genes are those of that table, whereas D and trimming came from the DNA. This sample yields around 280,000 clones, of which 88% are seen a single time; approximately 10% belongs to the top ten. V gave up 5 bases and J gave up 4 bases, with 12 bases separating them. CDR1 is LNHDA, CDR2 SQIVND, per germline (reference sequence). The CDR3 length is 14 residues. The source of the sample is a study of blood T cell repertoires in COVID-19. Across the whole study: Whether acute or convalescent, the COVID-19 samples came from the United States, Italy and Spain.

Seattle's cohort entered during active infection and was followed longitudinally. This receptor was identified in a woman aged 30 to 39 with COVID-19, enrolled during active disease. The sequencing input was peripheral blood. The rearrangement joins TRBV19 to TRBJ1-5, with a tentative D call TRBD1 (5 bases). In DNA, the CDR3 is TGTGCCAGTAGTGTCTACCAGGGTAATCAGCCCCAGCATTTT. Translation: CASSVYQGNQPQHF.